Shown below are 27 T cell receptor beta chains from a single sample sequenced in a study of PD-1 blockade in classical Hodgkin lymphoma. Each of the patients experienced relapse following autologous stem cell transplantation, and their brentuximab vedotin exposure differed. Method: immunoSEQ multiplex PCR; TCRdb's copy keeps in-frame clones and lacks some. The sample shows more than 45,000 clones, 73% of them seen only once. The source material was peripheral blood mononuclear cells (PBMCs), sampled before the second cycle of nivolumab. The origin of the receptors is a human donor with classical Hodgkin lymphoma.

This clone was observed a few times. The J gene is TRBJ2-7, the V gene TRBV9; 8 bases fit TRBD1. Germline V gives CDR1 SGDLS, CDR2 YYNGEE. Trimming removed 3 bases from V and 7 bases from J; junction bases left unmatched: 18. The CDR3 has 17 residues. In DNA, the CDR3 is TGTGCCAGCAGCGCCGAGGGCGGGTGGACAGGGCTCGGTGAGCAGTACTTC. Its protein is CASSAEGGWTGLGEQYF.

In DNA, the CDR3 is TGTGCCACCAGGCCCCCCGGTTCAGGAAACGAGCAGTACTTC. It specifies CATRPPGSGNEQYF. The chain links TRBV15 to TRBJ2-7; D not certain. CDR1 and CDR2 from the germline V gene are LNHNV and YYDKDF (reference sequence). This CDR3 comprises 14 residues. With 6 bases removed from V and 5 bases from J, the gap between germline ends came to 17 bases.

The chain has TRBV7-2 and TRBJ1-3; D is ambiguous. V lost 3 bases and J lost 4, with 7 bases in between. The CDR3 runs to 13 residues. Looked up from germline, CDR1 is SGHTA and CDR2 is FQGNSA. This chain's CDR3 is CASSLGAGNTIYF. CDR3 nucleotides: TGTGCCAGCAGCTTGGGTGCCGGAAACACCATATATTTT.

In its sample, this clone was seen a few times. This chain connects TRBV5-1 to TRBJ2-7; tentative D call: TRBD1 (6 bases). Between the trimmed V and J ends, which lost 0 bases and 0 bases, there was a span of 19 bases. This CDR3 comprises 18 residues. CDR1 is SGHRS and CDR2 is YFSETQ in the germline V gene. The CDR3 region is CASSLGSSAGATSYEQYF. CDR3 nucleotides: TGCGCCAGCAGCTTGGGGTCGTCGGCAGGGGCTACCTCCTACGAGCAGTACTTC.

This clone was seen a single time. The chain uses TRBV18 and TRBJ2-3; D not resolved. The V gene's germline CDR1 is KGHSH and CDR2 LQKENI. Trimming took off 3 bases at V and 1 base at J, with 8 bases between the two ends. CDR3 length equals 14 residues. CDR3 sequence reads: CASSPPFGTDTQYF. The CDR3 bases are TGTGCCAGCTCACCTCCGTTCGGCACAGATACGCAGTATTTT.

The rearrangement joins TRBV11-2 to TRBJ2-7, with TRBD2 matching over 8 bases. V was clipped by 2 bases and J by 4 bases; unmatched bases: 10. This CDR3 comprises 16 residues. The germline V gene encodes CDR1 SGHAT and CDR2 FQNNGV. CDR3: CASSLRREARQYEQYF. For the CDR3, the DNA is TGTGCCAGCAGCTTACGGCGGGAGGCCCGCCAGTACGAGCAGTACTTC.

The chain has TRBV19 and TRBJ1-5; D unresolved. V was shortened by 3 bases and J by 1 base, with 16 bases between the two germline ends. The CDR3 totals 17 residues. Germline-derived CDR1 and CDR2 are LNHDA and SQIVND (reference sequence). The CDR3: CASSILWTGRSNQPQHF. The CDR3, as DNA: TGTGCCAGTAGTATTTTATGGACGGGAAGGAGCAATCAGCCCCAGCATTTT.

CDR3 protein: CASSYSFFEAIYEQYF. The CDR3 bases are TGTGCCAGCAGTTACTCGTTCTTCGAGGCCATCTACGAGCAGTACTTC. The V gene is TRBV6-6, the J gene TRBJ2-7; D gene uncertain. Germline CDR1 MNHNY, CDR2 SVGAGI (reference sequence). Trimming took off 0 bases at V and 3 bases at J, with 15 bases between the two ends. This CDR3 is built from 16 residues.

A few counts support this clone. V is TRBV7-9 and J is TRBJ1-1; 8 bases match TRBD1. The germline gives CDR1 SEHNR, CDR2 FQNEAQ (reference sequence). V trimming: 1 base; J trimming: 5 bases; junction bases outside the gene matches: 3. This CDR3 spans 14 amino acids. The CDR3 spells CASSLGQGMTEAFF. For the CDR3, the DNA is TGTGCCAGCAGCTTAGGACAGGGGATGACTGAAGCTTTCTTT.

The V gene is TRBV5-8, the J gene TRBJ2-1; 7 positions match TRBD1. From germline, CDR1 is SGHTS and CDR2 YDEGEE. The length of the CDR3 is 16 residues. V was clipped by 1 base and J by 2 bases; unmatched bases: 6. CDR3 nucleotide sequence: TGTGCCAGCAGCTTGAGGGGGCAATCCGCCTACAATGAGCAGTTCTTC. Its protein product is CASSLRGQSAYNEQFF.

This chain joins TRBV30 and TRBJ1-1, with TRBD1 identical over 7 bases. From germline, CDR1 is GTSNPN and CDR2 SVGIG (reference sequence). The CDR3 runs to 13 residues. V lost 8 bases, J lost 0 bases, and 6 bases stayed unmatched. The CDR3 DNA is TGTGCCGTGGGACAGACTATGAACACTGAAGCTTTCTTT. This sequence encodes CAVGQTMNTEAFF. The entire variable domain, with the rest obtained from reference TRBV30 and TRBJ1-1, is as follows: SQTIHQWPATLVQPVGSPLSLECTVEGTSNPNLYWYRQAAGRGLQLLFYSVGIGQISSEVPQNLSASRPQDRQFILSSKKLLLSDSGFYLCAVGQTMNTEAFFGQGTRLTVV.

The chain has TRBV6-5 and TRBJ2-1; D unclear. Trimming pared 8 bases from V and 6 bases from J, leaving 14 bases between. In germline, CDR1 is MNHEY, CDR2 SVGAGI. The CDR3 loop spans 13 amino acids. CDR3 sequence reads: CASAPPLGNEQFF. The CDR3 DNA reads as TGTGCCAGCGCCCCCCCCCTGGGCAATGAGCAGTTCTTC.

The rearrangement links TRBV29-1 to TRBJ1-1; D is uncertain. CDR1 SQVTM and CDR2 ANQGSEA come from the germline V gene. Trimming took 1 base from V and 1 from J, leaving 13 bases between them. This CDR3 has 15 residues. The CDR3 here is CSVEGIGPTNTEAFF. In DNA form, the CDR3 reads TGCAGCGTTGAAGGTATAGGACCGACGAACACTGAAGCTTTCTTT.

The chain links TRBV7-3 to TRBJ2-5; the match to TRBD1 covers 9 bases. The J segment lost 4 bases and the V segment lost 5 bases, leaving 11 bases of the junction unmatched. Per the germline V gene, CDR1 is SGHTA and CDR2 is FQGTGA. This CDR3 has 16 residues. The CDR3 DNA reads TGTGCCAGCAGCGACACAGGGGGCGCGAGGAGAGAGACCCAGTACTTC. It translates to CASSDTGGARRETQYF.

The V gene is TRBV5-5, the J gene TRBJ2-7; D call uncertain. Germline CDR1 and CDR2: SGHKS and YYEKEE (reference sequence). The CDR3 consists of 13 residues. V was pared by 0 bases and J by 2 bases, with 6 bases between. The CDR3 region has the DNA TGTGCCAGCAGCTTGGTACAGACCTACGAGCAGTACTTC. Translating gives CASSLVQTYEQYF.

The genes are TRBV27 and TRBJ1-5; unclear D gene. Trimming left V 3 bases short and J 0 bases short, with 9 bases between. This CDR3 spans 15 amino acids. Germline loops: CDR1 MNHEY, CDR2 SMNVEV (reference sequence). CDR3 in DNA: TGTGCCAGCAGTTTCCCAGAGCGTAGCAATCAGCCCCAGCATTTT. As protein: CASSFPERSNQPQHF.

The genes are TRBV4-3 and TRBJ2-4; 10 bases are shared with TRBD2. The V gene end was trimmed by 1 base and the J gene end by 10 bases; junction bases not matched to a gene: 7. Per the germline V gene, CDR1 is LGHNA and CDR2 is YSLEER. CDR3 size: 15 residues. CDR3 loop: CASSQATLAGQIQYF. Written as DNA, the CDR3 is TGCGCCAGCAGCCAAGCAACACTAGCGGGGCAAATTCAGTACTTC.

This clone was detected only once. The chain joins TRBV19 to TRBJ2-5; D ambiguous. This CDR3 region has 15 residues. Germline assignment: CDR1 LNHDA and CDR2 SQIVND (reference sequence). The V gene lost 7 bases and the J gene lost 0 bases, with 15 bases spanning the gap. This CDR3 is CASKLTAGYQETQYF. Here the CDR3 DNA reads TGTGCCAGTAAATTAACGGCTGGATACCAAGAGACCCAGTACTTC. Full variable domain (rest looked up from reference TRBV19 and TRBJ2-5): DGGITQSPKYLFRKEGQNVTLSCEQNLNHDAMYWYRQDPGQGLRLIYYSQIVNDFQKGDIAEGYSVSREKKESFPLTVTSAQKNPTAFYLCASKLTAGYQETQYFGPGTRLLVL.

There are a few counts of this clone. The chain links TRBV19 to TRBJ2-2; D not certain. This CDR3 spans 13 amino acids. With 6 bases removed from V and 5 bases from J, the gap between germline ends came to 10 bases. CDR1 is LNHDA, CDR2 SQIVND, per germline (reference sequence). DNA of the CDR3: TGTGCCAGTAGCTTGTTACCTACCGGGGAGCTGTTTTTT. Translated, it gives CASSLLPTGELFF.

The chain is built from TRBV4-2 and TRBJ2-5; the D gene is possibly TRBD2 (5 bases). This CDR3 has 17 residues. Germline CDR1 is LGHNA and CDR2 is YNFKEQ. V shed 1 base and J shed 1 base, with 16 bases lying between them. As DNA, the CDR3 is TGTGCCAGCAGCCAAGTAAAGCCCGGACTGTTCCAAGAGACCCAGTACTTC. This translates into CASSQVKPGLFQETQYF.

The genes are TRBV27 and TRBJ2-2; TRBD1 agrees at 7 bases. The CDR3 sequence is 15 residues long. Germline-derived CDR1 and CDR2 are MNHEY and SMNVEV (reference sequence). V lost 1 base to trimming and J lost 4 bases; unmatched junction nucleotides: 3. The CDR3 nucleotides are TGTGCCAGCAGTTTATGGGGACAGTTCACCGGGGAGCTGTTTTTT. Translated: CASSLWGQFTGELFF.

V is TRBV7-3 and J is TRBJ2-1, with TRBD2 matching 13 bases. The CDR3 sequence is 15 residues long. V was clipped by 2 bases and J by 7 bases; unmatched bases: 2. Looked up from germline, CDR1 is SGHTA and CDR2 is FQGTGA. CDR3 DNA: TGTGCCAGCAGCTTATGGACTAGCGGGAGTAATGAGCAGTTCTTC. Its protein is CASSLWTSGSNEQFF.

The chain carries TRBV30 and TRBJ2-3, with 8 bases that match TRBD2. From germline, CDR1 is GTSNPN and CDR2 SVGIG (reference sequence). The CDR3 runs to 16 residues. The V gene end was trimmed by 2 bases and the J gene end by 0 bases; junction bases not matched to a gene: 7. The CDR3 region is CAWSIGLAASTDTQYF. CDR3 nucleotides: TGTGCCTGGAGTATAGGACTAGCAGCTAGCACAGATACGCAGTATTTT.

The rearrangement uses TRBV12-2 and TRBJ1-5; TRBD1 is taken as the D call from the table, unchecked against the DNA. TRBV12-2 is an annotated pseudogene. This CDR3 is built from 18 residues. The CDR3 DNA follows: TGTGCAAGTCGCTCTACCCCGGGACACCCATTTAGCAATCAGCCCCAGCATTTT. This sequence encodes CASRSTPGHPFSNQPQHF.

V and J are TRBV2 and TRBJ2-5, with D unclear. Trimming removed 6 bases at V and 2 bases at J, with 13 bases between. The CDR3 has 14 residues. Germline V gene data show CDR1 as SNHLY and CDR2 as FYNNEI. CDR3 in DNA: TGTGCCAGCAGCCTATGGACGGCGCAAGAGACCCAGTACTTC. Protein sequence: CASSLWTAQETQYF.

The CDR3 protein is CATGGQQPSGNTIYF. In nucleotides, the CDR3 is TGTGCCACCGGGGGACAGCAACCCTCTGGAAACACCATATATTTT. V and J are TRBV6-6 and TRBJ1-3; TRBD1 matches at 7 bases. V lost 10 bases to trimming and J lost 0 bases; unmatched junction nucleotides: 9. Germline lookup yields CDR1 MNHNY and CDR2 SVGAGI (reference sequence). The CDR3 is 15 residues long.

This clone was seen a single time. CDR3 sequence: CASSFRGQYTGELFF. The CDR3 DNA reads as TGTGCCAGCAGTTTCCGGGGGCAGTACACCGGGGAGCTGTTTTTT. The J gene is TRBJ2-2, the V gene TRBV27; the D gene could be TRBD1 or TRBD2 (6 bases each). The V end was cut by 3 bases, the J end by 3 bases, with 11 bases between. Looked up from germline, CDR1 is MNHEY and CDR2 is SMNVEV (reference sequence). This CDR3 spans 15 amino acids.